These T cell receptor beta chains were read from a single sample in a study of OX40 agonist ivuxolimab in advanced cancers. TCRdb's table, derived via immunoSEQ multiplex PCR, lists solely in-frame clones and lacks some. The table records some 89,000 clones, about 80% of them present only once. This specimen consisted of CD4+ or CD8+ T cells sorted from blood, obtained in a trial of the OX40 agonist ivuxolimab. These receptors were obtained from an adult with an advanced solid tumor such as melanoma, head and neck, liver or kidney cancer. CDR3s include the opening cysteine and the closing phenylalanine or tryptophan. Size tells how often a clone was seen (once, few, many) or the class of an expanded clone, and some rows leave it out.

J: TRBJ2-5
V: TRBV29-1
size: -
CDR3: CSADRGPEETQYF

J: TRBJ2-5
V: TRBV6-7
size: -
CDR3: CASSPLGGMETQYF

J: TRBJ1-6
V: TRBV28
size: -
CDR3: CASSSTGGRSSPLHF

J: TRBJ2-7
V: TRBV7-9
size: once
CDR3: CASSLGGGFHEQYF

J: TRBJ2-7
V: TRBV4-3
size: -
CDR3: CASSQSVTGTYEQYF

J: TRBJ2-1
V: TRBV7-7
size: -
CDR3: CASRATSGGAPGEQFF

J: TRBJ2-6
V: TRBV5-5
size: -
CDR3: CASSLTQDSRSGANVLTF

J: TRBJ2-1
V: TRBV19
size: -
CDR3: CASERKRGASYNEQFF

J: TRBJ1-6
V: TRBV30
size: once
CDR3: CAWRTGENSPLHF

J: TRBJ1-6
V: TRBV4-1
size: -
CDR3: CASSSDSQYNSPLHF